This entry is about one T cell receptor (beta chain). These data belong to a study of blood T cell repertoires in COVID-19. Study-wide context: The United States, Italy and Spain provided the acute and convalescent COVID-19 samples. T cells, B-cell-depleted T cells, or PBMCs supplied cDNA or gDNA.

Original methodology: Counts of nucleated cells, estimated from reference gene primer amplification, were obtained. Generated by immunoSEQ multiplex PCR, the TCRdb table keeps only in-frame clones and is missing some. V and J calls plus clone size are reproduced from that table; the DNA served to infer D and trimming. The data hold around 71,000 clones, with more than 80% observed a single time. This TCR derives from a man older than 75 with acute or convalescent COVID-19. The sample comprised peripheral blood.

DNA for the CDR3: TGTGCCAGCAGTTCGGGACAGGGGAACACCGGGGAGCTGTTTTTT. Translated: CASSSGQGNTGELFF. The chain has TRBV28 and TRBJ2-2, with 9 bases aligning to TRBD1. The CDR3 runs to 15 residues. The V gene's germline CDR1 is MDHEN and CDR2 SYDVKM. V was pared by 4 bases and J by 1 base, with 1 base of the junction left unmatched.